Each of the 8 T cell receptor beta chains below was sequenced from the same sample in a study of shared clonotypes between healthy human individuals. Only in-frame clones appear in the TCRdb table, and some are missing; sequencing was by immunoSEQ multiplex PCR. The sample lists just over 2,000,000 clones; 85% to 95% were seen once. Specimen: naive CD4+ T cells sorted from blood. Regarding subset: CD45RA+ positively selected. The receptor source for this set is a young man in good health.

The J gene is TRBJ2-1, the V gene TRBV5-1; 10 positions match TRBD2. The CDR3 has 16 residues. Germline CDR1 SGHRS, CDR2 YFSETQ. Germline trimming cut 1 base from V and 3 bases from J; bases unmatched to any gene: 4. The CDR3 here is CASSLSASGGYNEQFF. CDR3 nucleotides: TGCGCCAGCAGCTTGTCGGCTAGCGGGGGCTACAATGAGCAGTTCTTC.

V gene TRBV27 combines with J gene TRBJ2-7; 7 nucleotides match TRBD1. This CDR3 spans 15 amino acids. In germline, CDR1 is MNHEY, CDR2 SMNVEV (reference sequence). V was clipped by 5 bases and J by 6 bases; unmatched bases: 13. In DNA, the CDR3 is TGTGCCAGCAGTCCCTCGGACAGGAAAGTGTCCGAGCAGTACTTC. Its translation is CASSPSDRKVSEQYF.

The V and J genes are TRBV7-9 and TRBJ1-2, with D hard to call. Germline lookup yields CDR1 SEHNR and CDR2 FQNEAQ (reference sequence). V lost 1 base, J lost 8 bases, and 17 bases lay in between. The CDR3 consists of 15 residues. Written as DNA, the CDR3 is TGTGCCAGCAGCTTAGGGACGCTAAACATCGGGGGCTACACCTTC. It yields the protein CASSLGTLNIGGYTF.

This clone was picked up one time. CDR3 coding DNA: TGTGCCAGTAGTATACCCCTGGGGGCCAACGTCCTGACTTTC. Its translation is CASSIPLGANVLTF. The gene calls are TRBV19 and TRBJ2-6; no clear D. The CDR3 runs to 14 residues. The V and J ends lost 2 bases and 4 bases respectively, with 6 bases between them. Germline V gene lookup returns CDR1 LNHDA and CDR2 SQIVND (reference sequence).

This chain connects TRBV27 to TRBJ2-3; D remains ambiguous. CDR1 and CDR2 (germline): MNHEY, SMNVEV (reference sequence). CDR3 length: 14 residues. Trimming took off 3 bases at V and 3 bases at J, with 10 bases between the two ends. Here the CDR3 reads CASSFGSRTDTQYF. The CDR3 nucleotides read TGTGCCAGCAGTTTCGGTAGTCGGACAGATACGCAGTATTTT.

The table lists this clone with a few counts. The chain couples TRBV2 to TRBJ1-4; D unclear. Germline V gives CDR1 SNHLY, CDR2 FYNNEI. There are 14 residues in the CDR3. V lost 3 bases to trimming and J lost 11 bases, with 16 bases between them. The CDR3 region has the DNA TGTGCCAGCAGTGATGCAGTTTCCGTTCAGAAACTGTTTTTT. Its translation is CASSDAVSVQKLFF.

The rearrangement joins TRBV4-3 to TRBJ1-1; no reliable D call. V was cut by 4 bases and J by 4 bases, with 13 bases left in between. Germline V gene sequence: CDR1 LGHNA, CDR2 YSLEER. This CDR3 comprises 14 residues. Written as DNA, the CDR3 is TGCGCCAGCAGCCTTCTTCGGGGAGCCACTGAAGCTTTCTTT. Encoded protein: CASSLLRGATEAFF.

V is TRBV2 and J is TRBJ2-7, with D hard to call. The V end was cut by 3 bases, the J end by 0 bases, with 9 bases between. CDR3 length: 14 amino acids. Germline V gene data show CDR1 as SNHLY and CDR2 as FYNNEI. The CDR3 region has the DNA TGTGCCAGCAGTGAGCCGAAGAGCTCCTACGAGCAGTACTTC. Translation: CASSEPKSSYEQYF.